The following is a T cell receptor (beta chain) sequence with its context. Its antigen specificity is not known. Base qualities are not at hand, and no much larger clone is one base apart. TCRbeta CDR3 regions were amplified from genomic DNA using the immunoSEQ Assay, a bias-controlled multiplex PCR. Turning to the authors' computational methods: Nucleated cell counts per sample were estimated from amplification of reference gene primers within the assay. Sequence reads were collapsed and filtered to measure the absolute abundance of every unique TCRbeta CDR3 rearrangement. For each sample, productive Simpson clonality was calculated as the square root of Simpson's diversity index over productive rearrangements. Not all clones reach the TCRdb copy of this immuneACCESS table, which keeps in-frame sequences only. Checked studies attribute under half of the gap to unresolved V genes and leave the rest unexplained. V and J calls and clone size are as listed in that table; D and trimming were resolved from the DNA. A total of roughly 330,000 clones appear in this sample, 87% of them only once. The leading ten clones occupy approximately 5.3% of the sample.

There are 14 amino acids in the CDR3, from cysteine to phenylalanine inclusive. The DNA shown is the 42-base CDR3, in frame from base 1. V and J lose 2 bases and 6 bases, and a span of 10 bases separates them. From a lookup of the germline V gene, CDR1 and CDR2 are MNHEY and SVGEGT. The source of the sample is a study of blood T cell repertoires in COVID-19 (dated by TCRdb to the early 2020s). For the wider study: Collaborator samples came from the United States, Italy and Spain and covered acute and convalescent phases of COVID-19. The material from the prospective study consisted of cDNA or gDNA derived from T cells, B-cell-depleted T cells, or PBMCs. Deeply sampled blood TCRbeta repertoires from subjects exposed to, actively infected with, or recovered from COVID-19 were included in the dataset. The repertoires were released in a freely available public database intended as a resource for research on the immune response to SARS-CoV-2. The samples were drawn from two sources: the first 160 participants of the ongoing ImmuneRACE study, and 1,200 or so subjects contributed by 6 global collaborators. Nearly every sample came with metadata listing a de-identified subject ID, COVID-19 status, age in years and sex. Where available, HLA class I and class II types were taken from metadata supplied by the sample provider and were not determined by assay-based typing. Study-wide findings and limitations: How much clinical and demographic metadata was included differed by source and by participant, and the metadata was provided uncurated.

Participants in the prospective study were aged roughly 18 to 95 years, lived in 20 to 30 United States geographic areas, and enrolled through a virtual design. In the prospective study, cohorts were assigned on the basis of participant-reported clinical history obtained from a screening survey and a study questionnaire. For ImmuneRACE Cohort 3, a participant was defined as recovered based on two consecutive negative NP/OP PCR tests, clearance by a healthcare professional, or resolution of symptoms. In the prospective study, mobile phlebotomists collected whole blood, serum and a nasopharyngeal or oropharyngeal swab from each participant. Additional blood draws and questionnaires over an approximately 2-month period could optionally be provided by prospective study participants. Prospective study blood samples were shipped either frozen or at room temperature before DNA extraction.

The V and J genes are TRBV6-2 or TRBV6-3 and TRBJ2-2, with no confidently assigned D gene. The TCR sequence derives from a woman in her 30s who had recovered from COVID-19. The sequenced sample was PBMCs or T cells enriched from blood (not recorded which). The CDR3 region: CASSYVYPSGELFF. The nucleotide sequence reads TGTGCCAGCAGTTACGTGTATCCGTCCGGGGAGCTGTTTTTT.